This T cell receptor (beta chain) was recorded in a study of shared clonotypes between healthy human individuals. The CDR3 runs to 13 residues. Germline V gene data show CDR1 as LNHDA and CDR2 as SQIVND (reference sequence). The germline V and J ends were trimmed by 4 bases and 15 bases, with 19 bases remaining between them. Clones were sequenced by immunoSEQ multiplex PCR, and TCRdb holds only the in-frame ones, with some missing. The table has about 1.5 million clones, 95% to 99% seen once. This rearrangement joins TRBV19 to TRBJ2-4; D unclear. The sample was naive CD4+ T cells sorted from blood. Subset defined: CD45RA+ positively selected. This clonotype was sampled from a man aged 25 to 45 in good health. CDR3 DNA: TGTGCCAGTAGTACCCTAATCGGCCCAAGAAGGTACTTC. Residues: CASSTLIGPRRYF. The whole variable domain, remainder taken from reference TRBV19 and TRBJ2-4, is DGGITQSPKYLFRKEGQNVTLSCEQNLNHDAMYWYRQDPGQGLRLIYYSQIVNDFQKGDIAEGYSVSREKKESFPLTVTSAQKNPTAFYLCASSTLIGPRRYFGAGTRLSVL.